Shown below are 29 T cell receptor beta chains from a single sample sequenced in a study of cytomegalovirus exposure and HLA in healthy donors. PCR involved 60 Vbeta and 13 Jbeta primers. Clones were read by immunoSEQ multiplex PCR, and TCRdb kept only the in-frame ones, dropping some. The table includes some 200,000 clones, roughly 90% detected once. Sequencing was carried out using PBMCs. The receptors originated from a woman younger than 30 in good health and CMV-seronegative.

V usage is TRBV5-1 and J usage is TRBJ2-7; D unresolved. From germline, CDR1 is SGHRS and CDR2 YFSETQ. The CDR3 contains 12 residues. Trimming removed 4 bases at V and 0 bases at J, with 5 bases between. For the CDR3, the DNA is TGCGCCAGCAGCGCGAGCTCCTACGAGCAGTACTTC. It is translated as CASSASSYEQYF.

The gene calls are TRBV5-1 and TRBJ1-2; D ambiguous. The CDR3 consists of 14 residues. Trimming removed 2 bases from V and 1 base from J, with 9 bases in between. From germline, CDR1 is SGHRS and CDR2 YFSETQ. In DNA form, the CDR3 reads TGCGCCAGCAGCTTAACCGGGGTTAACTATGGCTACACCTTC. Its protein is CASSLTGVNYGYTF. The whole variable domain, remainder taken from reference TRBV5-1 and TRBJ1-2, is KAGVTQTPRYLIKTRGQQVTLSCSPISGHRSVSWYQQTPGQGLQFLFEYFSETQRNKGNFPGRFSGRQFSNSRSEMNVSTLELGDSALYLCASSLTGVNYGYTFGSGTRLTVV.

V gene TRBV29-1 combines with J gene TRBJ2-5, with D possibly being TRBD2 (5 bases). The CDR3 runs 14 residues. The V gene's germline CDR1 is SQVTM and CDR2 ANQGSEA. The V gene lost 4 bases and the J gene lost 4 bases, with 16 bases spanning the gap. The CDR3 nucleotides are TGCAGCGTTGTTCTGAGGGTAATGAGAGAGACCCAGTACTTC. It specifies CSVVLRVMRETQYF.

The chain uses TRBV4-1 and TRBJ1-4, with D possibly being TRBD1 (5 bases). The CDR3 is 17 amino acids. The germline gives CDR1 MGHRA, CDR2 YSYEKL. Trimming left V 3 bases short and J 4 bases short, with 18 bases between. CDR3 DNA: TGCGCCAGCAGCCAGGGGACTTATGTAAGGGTTAATGAAAAACTGTTTTTT. This gives the protein CASSQGTYVRVNEKLFF.

The chain is built from TRBV18 and TRBJ2-1, with 8 bases identical to TRBD2. This CDR3 spans 18 amino acids. The germline CDR1 and CDR2 sequences are KGHSH and LQKENI. Unmatched junction bases numbered 16, after V lost 9 bases and J lost 0 bases. The CDR3 coding sequence is TGTGCCAGTCCCCGGGGGCTAGCGGGCAGCGGCTCCTACAATGAGCAGTTCTTC. Translation gives CASPRGLAGSGSYNEQFF.

The gene calls are TRBV6-1 and TRBJ2-7; possibly TRBD1 for D (5 bases). Trimming stripped 7 bases from V and 5 bases from J, with 21 bases between. Germline-derived CDR1 and CDR2 are MNHNS and SASEGT. CDR3 size: 15 residues. The CDR3 here is CASILTVPLINEQYF. CDR3 in DNA: TGTGCCAGCATCTTGACAGTGCCCCTAATCAACGAGCAGTACTTC.

The gene calls are TRBV19 and TRBJ2-7; 9 nucleotides align to TRBD1. Trimming took 9 bases from V and 5 from J; bases not matched to a gene: 5. Per the germline V gene, CDR1 is LNHDA and CDR2 is SQIVND (reference sequence). This CDR3 has 12 residues. In DNA form, the CDR3 reads TGTGCCAGCCGGGGACAGGGCCACGAGCAGTACTTC. Its translation: CASRGQGHEQYF.

CDR3: CATSSFSAGPNQPQHF. CDR3 nucleotides: TGTGCCACCAGCAGCTTTTCGGCAGGGCCAAATCAGCCCCAGCATTTT. The V gene is TRBV15, the J gene TRBJ1-5; D perhaps matches TRBD1 (5 bases). Trimming removed 3 bases at V and 4 bases at J, with 16 bases between. The CDR3 has 16 amino acids. Germline V lookup: CDR1 LNHNV, CDR2 YYDKDF (reference sequence).

The chain recombines TRBV5-6 with TRBJ2-7; TRBD2 might be the D (6 bases). V was pared by 4 bases and J by 2 bases, with 10 bases between. This CDR3 region has 13 residues. The germline V gene encodes CDR1 SGHDT and CDR2 YYEEEE. The CDR3 sequence is CASSPGTAYEQYF. The DNA for the CDR3 is TGTGCCAGCAGCCCCGGGACTGCCTACGAGCAGTACTTC.

The chain carries TRBV6-6 and TRBJ1-6, with D possibly TRBD1 on 6 matching bases. Germline V gene lookup returns CDR1 MNHNY and CDR2 SVGAGI (reference sequence). With 4 bases removed from V and 9 bases from J, the gap between germline ends came to 13 bases. CDR3 length: 14 amino acids. The CDR3 coding sequence is TGTGCCAGCAGTTGGGGGGGGCTATCTTCACCCCTCCACTTT. Its translation: CASSWGGLSSPLHF.

This chain uses TRBV7-8 with TRBJ2-2; tentatively, D is TRBD1 (6 bases). The germline gives CDR1 SGHVS, CDR2 FQNEAQ. V lost 8 bases and J lost 0, with 10 bases in between. This CDR3 is 14 amino acids long. The CDR3 nucleotides are TGTGCCAGCCTACAGGGCGCGAACACCGGGGAGCTGTTTTTT. Its protein is CASLQGANTGELFF.

This clone was observed once. The CDR3 nucleotides are TGCGCCAGCAGCCACCGGGACTACAGTATAGATACGCAGTATTTT. Translating it yields CASSHRDYSIDTQYF. The chain employs TRBV4-1 and TRBJ2-3; 7 positions match TRBD2. The CDR3 length is 15 residues. CDR1 and CDR2 from the germline V gene are MGHRA and YSYEKL. Germline trimming cut 3 bases from V and 5 bases from J; bases unmatched to any gene: 8.

This chain connects TRBV11-2 to TRBJ2-1; possible D gene TRBD1, 6 bases. The germline CDR1 and CDR2 sequences are SGHAT and FQNNGV. Trimming shortened V by 4 bases and J by 3 bases, and 16 bases separated the two germline ends. This CDR3 comprises 16 residues. The CDR3 nucleotides read TGTGCCAGCAGCTCCCCCAGGGGCTCTTACTACAATGAGCAGTTCTTC. This encodes CASSSPRGSYYNEQFF.

This sequence joins TRBV19 and TRBJ2-5; D is unresolved. This CDR3 contains 14 residues. V lost 0 bases and J lost 4, with 9 bases in between. Germline CDR1 reads LNHDA; CDR2 reads SQIVND (reference sequence). This chain's CDR3 is CASSIEDPGETQYF. Here the CDR3 DNA reads TGTGCCAGTAGTATAGAAGACCCAGGAGAGACCCAGTACTTC.

V and J are TRBV6-1 and TRBJ2-5, with D possibly matching TRBD2 (5 bases). Matching the DNA end better, TRBJ2-7 makes the J call doubtful. Germline CDR1 and CDR2: MNHNS and SASEGT. The CDR3 consists of 13 residues. The CDR3 spells CASSESGRYEQYF. CDR3 nucleotides: TGTGCCAGCAGTGAGAGCGGCCGATACGAGCAGTACTTC.

The rearrangement links TRBV15 to TRBJ2-5; 13 positions match TRBD2. This CDR3 is built from 18 residues. Germline trimming cut 1 base from V and 5 bases from J; bases unmatched to any gene: 10. Germline CDR1 LNHNV, CDR2 YYDKDF (reference sequence). The CDR3 is CATSRAGLAGTWGETQYF. In DNA, the CDR3 is TGTGCCACCAGCAGAGCGGGACTAGCGGGGACATGGGGGGAGACCCAGTACTTC. The full variable domain, its missing parts supplied by reference TRBV15 and TRBJ2-5, is DAMVIQNPRYQVTQFGKPVTLSCSQTLNHNVMYWYQQKSSQAPKLLFHYYDKDFNNEADTPDNFQSRRPNTSFCFLDIRSPGLGDTAMYLCATSRAGLAGTWGETQYFGPGTRLLVL.

The J gene is TRBJ2-5, the V gene TRBV4-3, with D perhaps TRBD2 (7 bases). Looked up from germline, CDR1 is LGHNA and CDR2 is YSLEER. V lost 5 bases to trimming and J lost 2 bases, with 12 bases between them. CDR3 length: 14 amino acids. The CDR3 is CASSEGGEQETQYF. DNA of the CDR3: TGCGCCAGCAGCGAAGGGGGGGAACAAGAGACCCAGTACTTC.

The rearrangement joins TRBV27 to TRBJ2-1, with a tentative D call TRBD2 (7 bases). CDR3 length: 15 residues. V shed 4 bases and J shed 0 bases, with 10 bases lying between them. The germline V gene encodes CDR1 MNHEY and CDR2 SMNVEV (reference sequence). The CDR3 is CASSWAGASYNEQFF. CDR3 bases: TGTGCCAGCAGTTGGGCGGGGGCCTCCTACAATGAGCAGTTCTTC.

The chain employs TRBV7-9 and TRBJ2-5; 11 bases are shared with TRBD2. The end of the DNA is better explained by TRBJ2-7, so the J call may be wrong. This CDR3 contains 15 residues. Germline V gene lookup returns CDR1 SEHNR and CDR2 FQNEAQ (reference sequence). The CDR3 sequence: CASSLKTSGTYEQYF. CDR3 in DNA: TGTGCCAGCAGCCTAAAGACTAGCGGGACCTACGAGCAGTACTTC.

The chain is built from TRBV7-9 and TRBJ2-7, with 11 bases that match TRBD2. Trimming removed 3 bases from V and 5 bases from J; junction bases left unmatched: 12. This CDR3 region has 17 residues. Germline assignment: CDR1 SEHNR and CDR2 FQNEAQ (reference sequence). This CDR3 is CASSFPRGIAGGHEQYF. DNA for the CDR3: TGTGCCAGCAGCTTCCCCAGGGGGATAGCGGGGGGGCACGAGCAGTACTTC.

J is TRBJ2-2 and V is TRBV7-3; D unclear. V shed 4 bases and J shed 4 bases, with 4 bases lying between them. The CDR3 loop spans 12 amino acids. CDR1 SGHTA and CDR2 FQGTGA come from the germline V gene. CDR3 region: CASSSFTGELFF. The CDR3 DNA is TGTGCCAGCAGCTCCTTCACCGGGGAGCTGTTTTTT.

This chain joins TRBV27 and TRBJ1-5; 8 bases fit TRBD1. From germline, CDR1 is MNHEY and CDR2 SMNVEV (reference sequence). V was clipped by 2 bases and J by 5 bases; unmatched bases: 5. The length of the CDR3 is 15 residues. The DNA for the CDR3 is TGTGCCAGCAGTTTAAGCAGGGGGCGGGATCAGCCCCAGCATTTT. Its translation is CASSLSRGRDQPQHF.

The chain employs TRBV6-5 and TRBJ1-1; D unresolved. Trimming pared 7 bases from V and 4 bases from J, leaving 16 bases between. Per the germline V gene, CDR1 is MNHEY and CDR2 is SVGAGI. This CDR3 has 14 amino acids. CDR3 sequence reads: CASTPSRLATEAFF. For the CDR3, the DNA is TGTGCCAGCACCCCTTCGCGGCTGGCCACTGAAGCTTTCTTT.

V gene TRBV29-1 combines with J gene TRBJ2-3; D is ambiguous. Trimming cost V 4 bases and J 0 bases, with 8 bases left between them. CDR1 and CDR2 (germline): SQVTM, ANQGSEA. CDR3 size: 13 residues. CDR3 protein: CSVVGPSTDTQYF. As DNA, the CDR3 is TGCAGCGTTGTTGGGCCAAGCACAGATACGCAGTATTTT.

This rearrangement joins TRBV10-1 to TRBJ2-1; 9 positions agree with TRBD2. Germline V gene lookup returns CDR1 WNHNN and CDR2 SYGVQD (reference sequence). This CDR3 is 15 amino acids long. J lost 4 bases, V lost 4 bases, and 5 bases had no gene match. The CDR3 loop reads CASSAGLAGYNEQFF. The CDR3 coding sequence is TGCGCCAGCAGTGCGGGGCTAGCGGGATACAATGAGCAGTTCTTC.

The chain couples TRBV5-1 to TRBJ2-7, with TRBD2 matching over 14 bases. Germline V CDR1 and CDR2: SGHRS, YFSETQ. The junction had 12 bases not matched to a gene; V was cut back by 1 base and J by 0 bases. The CDR3 has 20 residues. CDR3 nucleotide sequence: TGCGCCAGCAGCTTGAGAGGTTGGCGGGGGACTAGCGGGAGCTCCTACGAGCAGTACTTC. It codes for CASSLRGWRGTSGSSYEQYF.

The V and J genes are TRBV4-3 and TRBJ1-3; the D gene is possibly TRBD1 (5 bases). CDR1 is LGHNA, CDR2 YSLEER, per germline. V shed 0 bases and J shed 0 bases, with 9 bases lying between them. The CDR3 covers 16 residues. The CDR3, as DNA: TGCGCCAGCAGCCAAGAGGCAGGGCCCTCTGGAAACACCATATATTTT. This translates into CASSQEAGPSGNTIYF.

The V and J genes are TRBV5-4 and TRBJ1-1, with D possibly matching TRBD1 (5 bases). V dropped 0 bases and J dropped 1 base, with 7 bases sitting between them. The CDR3 runs to 14 residues. Looked up from germline, CDR1 is SGHNT and CDR2 is YYREEE (reference sequence). The CDR3 region is CASSLAGGNTEAFF. DNA for the CDR3: TGTGCCAGCAGCTTGGCGGGGGGGAACACTGAAGCTTTCTTT.

The chain links TRBV11-3 to TRBJ2-3; 8 bases agree with TRBD1. Germline CDR1 is SGHNT and CDR2 is YENEEA. This CDR3 has 15 amino acids. J was trimmed by 4 bases and V by 1 base; bases with no gene match: 4. The CDR3 spells CASSLVAGQADTQYF. CDR3 sequence (DNA): TGTGCCAGCAGCTTAGTTGCGGGACAGGCAGATACGCAGTATTTT.